The entry that follows covers one TCR beta chain sequence. Its specificity is unknown. Sequencing was performed with immunoSEQ multiplex PCR; in TCRdb, only in-frame clones are kept and a portion is missing. The profile shows more than 45,000 clones, nearly 90% of them singletons. Germline lookup yields CDR1 SGDLS and CDR2 YYNGEE. The CDR3 loop spans 15 amino acids. Trimming removed 0 bases from V and 2 bases from J, with 9 bases in between. This sample was included in a study of cytomegalovirus exposure and HLA in healthy donors. Study context: The same platform was used for the 120 or so validation repertoires as for the 650 to 800 first-cohort repertoires, as reported in a later analysis.

The study's findings and limits: First-cohort TCR clusters tended to co-occur in the approximately 120 validation repertoires, a later analysis found.

This TCR was sampled from a woman aged 18-35 years in good health and CMV-seronegative. The chain couples TRBV9 to TRBJ2-1; D remains ambiguous. What was sequenced was PBMCs. The CDR3 region is CASSVDMGPYNEQFF. CDR3 coding DNA: TGTGCCAGCAGCGTAGATATGGGCCCCTACAATGAGCAGTTCTTC.